The 25 T cell receptor beta chains presented below share a single source sample, sequenced in a study of blood T cell repertoires in COVID-19. Libraries were prepared by immunoSEQ multiplex PCR; TCRdb keeps only in-frame clonotypes and omits some of them. In the table there are under 300,000 clones, around 90% of which are singletons. The sequenced sample consisted of peripheral blood. The source is a woman in her 40s with acute or convalescent COVID-19.

The chain employs TRBV11-2 and TRBJ2-7; D not certain. V was cut by 2 bases and J by 0 bases, with 5 bases left in between. The CDR3 contains 13 residues. The germline gives CDR1 SGHAT, CDR2 FQNNGV. CDR3 amino acids: CASSLRASYEQYV. CDR3 in DNA: TGTGCCAGCAGCTTACGAGCCTCCTACGAGCAGTACGTC.

The chain has TRBV3-1 (or the pseudogene TRBV3-2) and TRBJ2-3, with 10 bases fitting TRBD2. The CDR3 length is 17 residues. J lost 0 bases, V lost 1 base, and 4 bases had no gene match. Looked up from germline, CDR1 is LGHDT and CDR2 is YNNKEL (reference sequence). The CDR3 nucleotides read TGTGCCAGCAGCCAAGTCCTAGCGGGAGCTAGCACAGATACGCAGTATTTT. Encoded protein: CASSQVLAGASTDTQYF.

The V and J genes are TRBV6-5 and TRBJ2-1, with D perhaps matching TRBD2 (5 bases). The CDR3 is made up of 11 amino acids. V gave up 6 bases and J gave up 7 bases, with 7 bases separating them. CDR1 MNHEY and CDR2 SVGAGI come from the germline V gene. The CDR3: CASSTRNEQFF. In DNA form, the CDR3 reads TGTGCCAGCAGCACTAGGAATGAGCAGTTCTTC.

The rearrangement joins TRBV27 to TRBJ1-1; D is perhaps TRBD1 (6 bases). The V end was cut by 6 bases, the J end by 1 base, with 9 bases between. Germline CDR1 is MNHEY and CDR2 is SMNVEV (reference sequence). The CDR3 totals 13 residues. Written as DNA, the CDR3 is TGTGCCAGCAGGTGGACAGCGAACACTGAAGCTTTCTTT. This encodes CASRWTANTEAFF.

This chain connects TRBV29-1 to TRBJ1-1, with D unclear. The CDR3 is made up of 14 amino acids. The V gene lost 1 base and the J gene lost 4 bases, with 13 bases spanning the gap. The V gene's germline CDR1 is SQVTM and CDR2 ANQGSEA. The CDR3 is CSVEGKYMATEAFF. The CDR3 nucleotides read TGCAGCGTTGAAGGCAAATACATGGCCACTGAAGCTTTCTTT.

V usage is TRBV20-1 and J usage is TRBJ1-2; no clear D. This CDR3 has 11 residues. V lost 6 bases and J 7 bases, leaving 12 bases between the germline ends. CDR1 is DFQATT, CDR2 SNEGSKA, per germline (reference sequence). This CDR3 is CSANLGSGYTF. The CDR3 DNA follows: TGCAGTGCCAACTTAGGGAGTGGCTACACCTTC.

V and J are TRBV6-5 and TRBJ2-5, with 9 bases matching TRBD1. After removal of 4 bases from V and 5 bases from J, the junction contained 8 bases not matched to a gene. Germline V gene sequence: CDR1 MNHEY, CDR2 SVGAGI. The CDR3 is 15 amino acids. The DNA for the CDR3 is TGTGCCAGCAGTTTGGGACAGGGTGGACGGGAGACCCAGTACTTC. Protein product: CASSLGQGGRETQYF.

The chain uses TRBV7-2 and TRBJ2-5; D is possibly TRBD2 (7 bases). The V gene's germline CDR1 is SGHTA and CDR2 FQGNSA. The CDR3 has 16 amino acids. Trimming left V 1 base short and J 5 bases short, with 17 bases between. In DNA form, the CDR3 reads TGTGCCAGCAGCTTAGGTGGGGGGGCCGTCCGGGAGACCCAGTACTTC. This codes for CASSLGGGAVRETQYF.

V gene TRBV11-2 combines with J gene TRBJ2-7, with D unresolved. The germline gives CDR1 SGHAT, CDR2 FQNNGV. There are 12 residues in the CDR3. Trimming took off 4 bases at V and 1 base at J, with 5 bases between the two ends. The CDR3 region is CASSSGSYEQYV. The CDR3 DNA follows: TGTGCCAGCAGCTCAGGATCCTACGAGCAGTACGTC.

This chain connects TRBV19 to TRBJ2-5; a possible D gene is TRBD1 (7 bases). V lost 4 bases to trimming and J lost 5 bases, with 17 bases between them. The CDR3 loop spans 15 amino acids. In germline, CDR1 is LNHDA, CDR2 SQIVND (reference sequence). The CDR3 region is CASSTWGRGAETQYF. CDR3 nucleotides: TGTGCCAGTAGTACCTGGGGCAGGGGGGCGGAGACCCAGTACTTC.

This sequence joins TRBV9 and TRBJ2-1; 10 bases match TRBD2. The CDR3 contains 16 residues. The V segment lost 4 bases and the J segment 1 base; nucleotides outside the gene matches: 5. The germline V gene has CDR1 SGDLS and CDR2 YYNGEE. The CDR3 reads CASSRNSGGSYNEQFF. The CDR3 region has the DNA TGTGCCAGCAGCAGGAATAGCGGGGGGTCCTACAATGAGCAGTTCTTC.

A few counts support this clone. The chain recombines TRBV6-5 with TRBJ1-1; no firm D call. Germline CDR1 MNHEY, CDR2 SVGAGI. Trimming pared 6 bases from V and 1 base from J, leaving 12 bases between. The CDR3 is made up of 14 amino acids. The DNA for the CDR3 is TGTGCCAGCAGATCGTGGCCTGAGAACACTGAAGCTTTCTTT. Encoded protein: CASRSWPENTEAFF.

The chain couples TRBV5-1 to TRBJ1-2, with D possibly TRBD1 on 5 matching bases. CDR3 length equals 15 residues. The V gene lost 3 bases and the J gene lost 4 bases, with 16 bases spanning the gap. Germline V gene lookup returns CDR1 SGHRS and CDR2 YFSETQ. CDR3 loop: CASSSGTAGLYGYTF. The CDR3 DNA sequence: TGCGCCAGCAGCTCAGGGACGGCGGGGCTCTATGGCTACACCTTC.

This clone was observed a handful of times. V and J are TRBV28 and TRBJ2-5; 7 bases map to TRBD2. J gave up 3 bases and V 7 bases, and 8 bases lay outside the gene matches. The CDR3 length is 14 residues. From germline, CDR1 is MDHEN and CDR2 SYDVKM. The CDR3, as DNA: TGTGCCAGCACTAGCGGTCATAGCAAAGAGACCCAGTACTTC. It encodes CASTSGHSKETQYF.

CDR3 sequence reads: CASTRYNYEKLFF. The CDR3 nucleotides are TGTGCCAGCACCAGATACAACTACGAAAAACTGTTTTTT. The rearrangement links TRBV5-6 to TRBJ1-4; D gene unclear. The V gene's germline CDR1 is SGHDT and CDR2 YYEEEE. The CDR3 totals 13 residues. Between the trimmed V and J ends, which lost 6 bases and 8 bases, there was a span of 14 bases.

The V call is TRBV4-1, the J call TRBJ1-1; perhaps TRBD1 as D (5 bases). V dropped 3 bases and J dropped 7 bases, with 15 bases sitting between them. The CDR3 sequence is 14 residues long. CDR1 and CDR2 (germline): MGHRA, YSYEKL. The CDR3: CASSQKGYKIEAFF. The CDR3 bases are TGCGCCAGCAGCCAGAAGGGGTATAAGATTGAAGCTTTCTTT.

This clone was detected a few times. The CDR3 DNA reads TGTGCCACCAGCAGATACCCACGGGGAATGAACACTGAAGCTTTCTTT. Protein product: CATSRYPRGMNTEAFF. The V call is TRBV15, the J call TRBJ1-1, with unresolved D. Germline values: CDR1 LNHNV, CDR2 YYDKDF (reference sequence). The CDR3 totals 16 residues. V was shortened by 2 bases and J by 0 bases, with 13 bases between the two germline ends.

The chain carries TRBV2 and TRBJ1-1, with 9 bases identical to TRBD1. CDR1 is SNHLY and CDR2 is FYNNEI in the germline V gene. V lost 8 bases and J lost 5; bases outside the gene matches: 3. The CDR3 extends over 12 amino acids. The CDR3 region is CASGQGLTEAFF. The CDR3 nucleotides are TGTGCCAGCGGACAGGGGTTAACTGAAGCTTTCTTT.

DNA for the CDR3: TGTGCCAGCAGCTTGGAAGCGTATTCACCCCTCCACTTT. Amino acid sequence: CASSLEAYSPLHF. The chain couples TRBV5-4 to TRBJ1-6; D is undetermined. Germline CDR1 is SGHNT and CDR2 is YYREEE (reference sequence). The CDR3 contains 13 residues. Trimming took 0 bases from V and 8 from J, leaving 6 bases between them.

The rearrangement joins TRBV10-1 to TRBJ1-6; 11 bases are shared with TRBD1. The V gene end was trimmed by 8 bases and the J gene end by 7 bases; junction bases not matched to a gene: 4. The germline V gene has CDR1 WNHNN and CDR2 SYGVQD (reference sequence). The CDR3 totals 14 residues. The CDR3 coding sequence is TGCGCCAGCCGGGGACAGGGGGGAAATTCACCCCTCCACTTT. Translated, it gives CASRGQGGNSPLHF.

The rearrangement joins TRBV2 to TRBJ1-2, with 9 bases matching TRBD1. Germline values: CDR1 SNHLY, CDR2 FYNNEI. The V gene end was trimmed by 7 bases and the J gene end by 1 base; junction bases not matched to a gene: 4. The CDR3 sequence is 14 residues long. The CDR3: CASNGQGLNYGYTF. As DNA, the CDR3 is TGTGCCAGCAACGGACAGGGGCTTAACTATGGCTACACCTTC.

The CDR3 DNA reads TGTGCCAGCAGTCTACAAGGCGGGGGCGAGCAGTACGTC. It yields the protein CASSLQGGGEQYV. The chain links TRBV12-3 or TRBV12-4 to TRBJ2-7; 7 nucleotides line up with TRBD2. With 5 bases clipped from V and 6 bases from J, the junction kept 7 bases outside the gene matches. There are 13 residues in the CDR3.

Only a few counts were recorded for this clone. The chain links TRBV29-1 to TRBJ1-1; D may be TRBD1 (5 bases). The V and J ends lost 3 bases and 4 bases respectively, with 15 bases between them. The germline V gene has CDR1 SQVTM and CDR2 ANQGSEA. The CDR3 is 14 amino acids. As DNA, the CDR3 is TGCAGCGTTGATCCCGGGCGGGGGGTCACTGAAGCTTTCTTT. Residues: CSVDPGRGVTEAFF.

The chain links TRBV4-2 to TRBJ2-3; TRBD2 is a possible D gene (6 bases). Germline V gene lookup returns CDR1 LGHNA and CDR2 YNFKEQ. The V end lost 2 bases, the J end lost 2 bases, and 20 bases lay between the germline ends. CDR3 length: 18 residues. The CDR3 loop is CASSQKLATSSPTDTQYF. CDR3 bases: TGTGCCAGCAGCCAAAAACTCGCGACTAGTTCCCCCACAGATACGCAGTATTTT.

The rearrangement joins TRBV27 to TRBJ1-4; D remains unclear. From germline, CDR1 is MNHEY and CDR2 SMNVEV (reference sequence). With 6 bases removed from V and 0 bases from J, the gap between germline ends came to 8 bases. The CDR3 totals 14 residues. The CDR3 sequence is CASRGTATNEKLFF. CDR3 bases: TGTGCCAGCAGGGGCACCGCAACTAATGAAAAACTGTTTTTT.